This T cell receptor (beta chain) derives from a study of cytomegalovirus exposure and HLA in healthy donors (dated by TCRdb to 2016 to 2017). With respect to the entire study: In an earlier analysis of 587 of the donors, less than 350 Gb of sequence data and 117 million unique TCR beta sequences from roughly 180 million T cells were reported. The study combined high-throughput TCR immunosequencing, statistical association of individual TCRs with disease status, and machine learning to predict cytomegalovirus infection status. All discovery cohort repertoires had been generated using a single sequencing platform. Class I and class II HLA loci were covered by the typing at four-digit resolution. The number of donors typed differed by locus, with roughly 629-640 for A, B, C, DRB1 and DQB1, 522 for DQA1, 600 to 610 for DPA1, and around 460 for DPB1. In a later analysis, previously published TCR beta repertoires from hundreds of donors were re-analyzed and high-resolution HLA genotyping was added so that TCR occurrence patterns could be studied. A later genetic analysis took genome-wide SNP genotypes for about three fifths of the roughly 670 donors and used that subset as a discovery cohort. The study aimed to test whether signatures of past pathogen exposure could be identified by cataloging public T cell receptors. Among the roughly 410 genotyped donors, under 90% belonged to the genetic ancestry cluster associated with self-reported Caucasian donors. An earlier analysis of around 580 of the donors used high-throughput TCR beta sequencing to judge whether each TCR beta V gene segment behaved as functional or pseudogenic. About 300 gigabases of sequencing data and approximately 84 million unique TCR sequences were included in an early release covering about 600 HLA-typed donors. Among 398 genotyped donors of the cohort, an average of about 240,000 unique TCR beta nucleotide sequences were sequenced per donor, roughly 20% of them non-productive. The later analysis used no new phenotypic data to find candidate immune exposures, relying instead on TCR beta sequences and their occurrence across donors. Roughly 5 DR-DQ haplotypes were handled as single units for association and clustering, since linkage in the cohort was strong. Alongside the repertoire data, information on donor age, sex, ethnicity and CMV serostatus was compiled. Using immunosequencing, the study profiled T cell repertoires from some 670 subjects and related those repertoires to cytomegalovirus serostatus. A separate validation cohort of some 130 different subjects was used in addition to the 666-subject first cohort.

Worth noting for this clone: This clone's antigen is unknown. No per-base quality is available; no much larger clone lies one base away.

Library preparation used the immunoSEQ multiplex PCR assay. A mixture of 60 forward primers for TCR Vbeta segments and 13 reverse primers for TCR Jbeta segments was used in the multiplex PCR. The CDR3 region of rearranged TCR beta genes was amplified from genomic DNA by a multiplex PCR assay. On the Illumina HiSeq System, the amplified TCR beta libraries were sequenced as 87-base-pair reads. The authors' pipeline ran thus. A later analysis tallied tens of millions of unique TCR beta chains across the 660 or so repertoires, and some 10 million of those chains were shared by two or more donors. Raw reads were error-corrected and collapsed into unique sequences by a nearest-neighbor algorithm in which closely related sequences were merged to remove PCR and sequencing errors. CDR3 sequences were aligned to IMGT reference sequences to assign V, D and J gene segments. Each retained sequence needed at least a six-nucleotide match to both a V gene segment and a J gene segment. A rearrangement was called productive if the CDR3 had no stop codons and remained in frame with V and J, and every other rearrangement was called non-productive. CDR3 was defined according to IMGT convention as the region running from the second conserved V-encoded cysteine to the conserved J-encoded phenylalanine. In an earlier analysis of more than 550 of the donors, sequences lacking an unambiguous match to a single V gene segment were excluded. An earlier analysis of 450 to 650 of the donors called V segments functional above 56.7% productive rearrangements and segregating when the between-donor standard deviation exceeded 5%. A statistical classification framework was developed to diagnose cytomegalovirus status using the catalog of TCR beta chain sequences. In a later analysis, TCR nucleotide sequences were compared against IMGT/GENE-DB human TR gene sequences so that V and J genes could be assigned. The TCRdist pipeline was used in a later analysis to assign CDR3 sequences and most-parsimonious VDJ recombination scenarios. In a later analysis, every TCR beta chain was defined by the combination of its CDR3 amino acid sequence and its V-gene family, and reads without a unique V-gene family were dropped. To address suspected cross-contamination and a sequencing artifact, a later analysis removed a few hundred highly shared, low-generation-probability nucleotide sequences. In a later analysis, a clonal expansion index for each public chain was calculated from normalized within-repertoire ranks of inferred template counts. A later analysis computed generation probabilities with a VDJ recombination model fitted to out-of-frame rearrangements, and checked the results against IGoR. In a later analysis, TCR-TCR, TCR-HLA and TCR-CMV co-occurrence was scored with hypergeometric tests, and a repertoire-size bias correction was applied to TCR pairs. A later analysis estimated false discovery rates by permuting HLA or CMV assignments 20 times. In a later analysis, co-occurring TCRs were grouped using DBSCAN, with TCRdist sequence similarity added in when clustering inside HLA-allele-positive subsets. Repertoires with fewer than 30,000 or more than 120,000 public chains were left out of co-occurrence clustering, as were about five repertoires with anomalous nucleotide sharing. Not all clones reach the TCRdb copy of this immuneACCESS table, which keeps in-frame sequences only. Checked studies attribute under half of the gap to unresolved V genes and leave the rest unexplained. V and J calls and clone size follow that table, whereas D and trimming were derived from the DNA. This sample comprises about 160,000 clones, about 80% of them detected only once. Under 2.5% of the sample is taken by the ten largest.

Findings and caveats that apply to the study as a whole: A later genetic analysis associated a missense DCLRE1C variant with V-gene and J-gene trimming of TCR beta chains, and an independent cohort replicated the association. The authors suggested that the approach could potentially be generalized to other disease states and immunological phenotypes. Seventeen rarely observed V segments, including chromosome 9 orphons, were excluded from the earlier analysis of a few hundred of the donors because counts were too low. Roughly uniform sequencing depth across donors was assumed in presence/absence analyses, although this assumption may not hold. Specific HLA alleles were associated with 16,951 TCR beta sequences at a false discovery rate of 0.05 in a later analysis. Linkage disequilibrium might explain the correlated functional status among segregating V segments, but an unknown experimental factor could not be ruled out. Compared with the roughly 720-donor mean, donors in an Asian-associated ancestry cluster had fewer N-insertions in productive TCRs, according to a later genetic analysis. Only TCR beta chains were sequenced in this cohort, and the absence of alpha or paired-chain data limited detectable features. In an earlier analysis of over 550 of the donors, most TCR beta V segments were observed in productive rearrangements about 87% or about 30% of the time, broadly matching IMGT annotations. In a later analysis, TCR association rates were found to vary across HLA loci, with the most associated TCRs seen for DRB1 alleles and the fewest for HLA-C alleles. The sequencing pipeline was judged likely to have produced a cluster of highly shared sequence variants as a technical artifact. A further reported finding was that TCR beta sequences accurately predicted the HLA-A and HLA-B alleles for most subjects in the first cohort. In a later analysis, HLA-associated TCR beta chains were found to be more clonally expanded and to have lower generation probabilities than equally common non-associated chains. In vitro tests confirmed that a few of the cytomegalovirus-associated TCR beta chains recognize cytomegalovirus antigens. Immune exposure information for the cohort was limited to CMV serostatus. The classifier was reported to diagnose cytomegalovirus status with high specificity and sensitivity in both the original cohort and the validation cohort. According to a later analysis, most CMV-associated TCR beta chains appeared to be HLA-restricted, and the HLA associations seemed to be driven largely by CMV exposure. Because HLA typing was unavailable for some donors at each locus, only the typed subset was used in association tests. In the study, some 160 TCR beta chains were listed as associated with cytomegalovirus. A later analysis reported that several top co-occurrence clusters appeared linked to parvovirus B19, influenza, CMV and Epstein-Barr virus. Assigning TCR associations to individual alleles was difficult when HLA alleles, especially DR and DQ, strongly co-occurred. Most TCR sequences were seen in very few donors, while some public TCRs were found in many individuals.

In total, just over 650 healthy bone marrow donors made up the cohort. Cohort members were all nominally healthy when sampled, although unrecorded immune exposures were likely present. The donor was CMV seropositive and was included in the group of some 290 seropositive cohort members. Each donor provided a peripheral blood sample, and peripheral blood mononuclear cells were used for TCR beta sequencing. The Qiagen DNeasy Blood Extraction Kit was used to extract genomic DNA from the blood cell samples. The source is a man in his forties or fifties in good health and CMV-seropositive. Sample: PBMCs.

The nucleotide sequence reads TGTGCCAGCAGCCCTTGGAACACTGAAGCTTTCTTT. It encodes CASSPWNTEAFF. The chain uses TRBV7-9 and TRBJ1-1; the D gene remains uncertain. V and J are truncated by 5 bases and 1 base respectively, leaving an intervening sequence of 5 bases. From the cysteine through the phenylalanine, the CDR3 covers 12 amino acids. Here the CDR3 DNA is all that survives: 36 bases in frame from base 1. For CDR1 and CDR2, the germline V gene (reference sequence) lists SEHNR and FQNEAQ.